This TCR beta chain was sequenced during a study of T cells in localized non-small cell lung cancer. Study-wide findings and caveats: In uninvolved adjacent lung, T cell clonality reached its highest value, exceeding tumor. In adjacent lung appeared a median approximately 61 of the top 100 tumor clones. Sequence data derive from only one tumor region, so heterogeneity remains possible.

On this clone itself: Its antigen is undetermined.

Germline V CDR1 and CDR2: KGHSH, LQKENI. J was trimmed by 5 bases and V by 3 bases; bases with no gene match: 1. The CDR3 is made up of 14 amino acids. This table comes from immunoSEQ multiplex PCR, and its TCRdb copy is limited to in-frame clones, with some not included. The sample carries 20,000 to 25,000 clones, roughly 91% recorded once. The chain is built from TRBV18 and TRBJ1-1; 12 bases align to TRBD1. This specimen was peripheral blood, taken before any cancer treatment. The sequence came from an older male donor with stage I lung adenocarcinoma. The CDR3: CASSPGQGATEAFF. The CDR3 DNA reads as TGTGCCAGCTCACCGGGACAGGGGGCAACTGAAGCTTTCTTT.